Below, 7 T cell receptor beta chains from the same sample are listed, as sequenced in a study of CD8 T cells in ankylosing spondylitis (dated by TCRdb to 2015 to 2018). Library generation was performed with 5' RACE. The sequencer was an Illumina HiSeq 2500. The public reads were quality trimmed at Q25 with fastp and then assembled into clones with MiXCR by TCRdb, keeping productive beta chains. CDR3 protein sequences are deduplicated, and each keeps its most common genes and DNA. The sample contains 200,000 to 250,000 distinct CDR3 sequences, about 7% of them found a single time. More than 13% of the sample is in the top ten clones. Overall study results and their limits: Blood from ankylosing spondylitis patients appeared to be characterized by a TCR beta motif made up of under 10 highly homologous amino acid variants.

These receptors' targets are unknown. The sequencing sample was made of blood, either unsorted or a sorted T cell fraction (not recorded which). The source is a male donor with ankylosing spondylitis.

The CDR3 spells CASSLLTANTEAFF. The CDR3 DNA reads as TGTGCCAGCAGTTTATTGACAGCAAACACTGAAGCTTTCTTT. The V gene is TRBV27, the J gene TRBJ1-1; D is perhaps TRBD1 (5 bases). The CDR3 extends over 14 amino acids. Germline values: CDR1 MNHEY, CDR2 SMNVEV (reference sequence). V dropped 1 base and J dropped 2 bases, with 8 bases sitting between them.

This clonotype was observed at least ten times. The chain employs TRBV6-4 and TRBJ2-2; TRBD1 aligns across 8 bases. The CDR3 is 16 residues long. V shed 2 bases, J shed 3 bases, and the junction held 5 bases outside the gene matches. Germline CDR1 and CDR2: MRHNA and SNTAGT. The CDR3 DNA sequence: TGTGCCAGCAGTGACCCCGGACAGGGTGACACCGGGGAGCTGTTTTTT. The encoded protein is CASSDPGQGDTGELFF.

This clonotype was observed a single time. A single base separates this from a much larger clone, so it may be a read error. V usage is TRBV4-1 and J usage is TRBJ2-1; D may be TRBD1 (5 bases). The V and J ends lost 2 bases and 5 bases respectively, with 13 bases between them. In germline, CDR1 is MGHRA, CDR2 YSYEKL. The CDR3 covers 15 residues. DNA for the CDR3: TGCGCCAGCAGCCAAAAAAGGGGCACCGACAATGAGCAGTTCTTC. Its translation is CASSQKRGTDNEQFF.

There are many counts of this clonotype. CDR3 nucleotide sequence: TGTGCCAGCAGCTTGGCTAGGACGAGGGGAGATACGCAGTATTTT. Protein product: CASSLARTRGDTQYF. V is TRBV5-8 and J is TRBJ2-3, with D perhaps TRBD1 or TRBD2 (5 bases each). The germline V gene has CDR1 SGHTS and CDR2 YDEGEE. The CDR3 has 15 residues. Trimming left V 0 bases short and J 5 bases short, with 13 bases between.

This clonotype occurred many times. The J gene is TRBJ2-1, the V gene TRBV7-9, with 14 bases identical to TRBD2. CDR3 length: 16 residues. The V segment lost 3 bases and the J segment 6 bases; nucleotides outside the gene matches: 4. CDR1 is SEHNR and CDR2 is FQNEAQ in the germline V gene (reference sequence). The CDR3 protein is CASSLIGLAGGNEQFF. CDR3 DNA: TGTGCCAGCAGCTTGATAGGACTAGCGGGGGGCAATGAGCAGTTCTTC.

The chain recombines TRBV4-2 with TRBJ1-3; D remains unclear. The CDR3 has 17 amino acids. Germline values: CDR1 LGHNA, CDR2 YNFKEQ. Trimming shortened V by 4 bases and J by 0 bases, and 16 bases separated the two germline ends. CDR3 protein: CASSPYRIEASGNTIYF. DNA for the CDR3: TGTGCCAGCAGCCCCTATCGTATTGAAGCCTCTGGAAACACCATATATTTT.

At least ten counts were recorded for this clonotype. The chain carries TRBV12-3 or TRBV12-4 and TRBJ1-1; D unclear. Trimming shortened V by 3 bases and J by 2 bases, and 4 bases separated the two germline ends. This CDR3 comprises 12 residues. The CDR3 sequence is CASSFYNTEAFF. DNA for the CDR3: TGTGCCAGCAGTTTCTATAACACTGAAGCTTTCTTT.